This T cell receptor beta chain came from a study of blood T cell repertoires in COVID-19. Study-wide background: PBMCs, B-cell-depleted T cells, or T cells were the source of the cDNA or gDNA that made up the material.

Some clones are missing from TCRdb's copy, which holds only in-frame ones; the method was immunoSEQ multiplex PCR. The table shows about 210,000 clones, with 87% occurring only once. This CDR3 contains 17 residues. Germline assignment: CDR1 LNHDA and CDR2 SQIVND (reference sequence). Trimming stripped 5 bases from V and 2 bases from J, with 18 bases between. The genes are TRBV19 and TRBJ1-4; D uncertain. Sequenced input: PBMCs or T cells enriched from blood (not recorded which). This TCR was recovered from a young man with acute COVID-19. CDR3 coding DNA: TGTGCCAGTAGTCAAGACCCTAAAAGAGGGACTAATGAAAAACTGTTTTTT. It translates to CASSQDPKRGTNEKLFF.